This T cell receptor (beta chain) was found in a study of T cell repertoires in cytomegalovirus infection. Looking at the study overall: The authors used CMV epitopes that were HLA-C-restricted (recently identified) and HLA-B-restricted (well studied). The study, taken as a whole, reports: Summed frequency of shared TCR beta families picked out CMV carriers who also had the relevant HLA.

The CDR3 totals 13 residues. With 7 bases removed from V and 0 bases from J, the gap between germline ends came to 7 bases. One entry per CDR3 protein results from TCRdb running MiXCR on the reads. The table has hundreds of thousands of distinct CDR3 sequences, around a third seen once. As to this clonotype: The antigen remains undetermined.

This material consisted of cultured PBMCs, taken from culture after CMV antigen stimulation. The chain has TRBV12-3 or TRBV12-4 and TRBJ1-3; D gene unclear. The clonotype originates from a human donor in good health (CMV status not recorded). Some clones in this sample may be carry-over from other donors' samples. The CDR3 loop is CASTWSSGNTIYF. The CDR3 DNA reads as TGTGCCAGCACGTGGAGCTCTGGAAACACCATATATTTT.